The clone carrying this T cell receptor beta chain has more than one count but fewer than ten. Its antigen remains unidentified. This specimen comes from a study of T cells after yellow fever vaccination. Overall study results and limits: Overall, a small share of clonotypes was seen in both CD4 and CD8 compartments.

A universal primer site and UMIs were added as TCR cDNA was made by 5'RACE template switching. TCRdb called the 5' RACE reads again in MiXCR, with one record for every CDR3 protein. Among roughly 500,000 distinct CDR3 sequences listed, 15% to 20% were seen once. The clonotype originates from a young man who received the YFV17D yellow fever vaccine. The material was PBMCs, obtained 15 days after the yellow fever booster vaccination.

The CDR3 sequence: CASSLAEGAGGLYEQYF. CDR3 nucleotides: TGTGCCAGCAGCTTAGCCGAGGGGGCGGGAGGGCTCTACGAGCAGTACTTC. The V gene is TRBV7-2, the J gene TRBJ2-7; TRBD2 aligns across 9 bases. V was pared by 0 bases and J by 3 bases, with 9 bases of the junction left unmatched. Per germline, CDR1 SGHTA and CDR2 FQGNSA. The CDR3 sequence is 17 residues long. Together with reference TRBV7-2 and TRBJ2-7, the CDR3 gives the full variable domain: GAGVSQSPSNKVTEKGKDVELRCDPISGHTALYWYRQSLGQGLEFLIYFQGNSAPDKSGLPSDRFSAERTGGSVSTLTIQRTQQEDSAVYLCASSLAEGAGGLYEQYFGPGTRLTVT.